Presented here are 19 T cell receptor beta chains from one specimen sequenced in a study of regulatory T cells in long-lasting Graves disease. As for time point: newly diagnosed GD, antithyroid drugs for less than 3 months. RNA from PBMCs was the source of the TCR library. Investigators prepared the TCR beta libraries by applying iRepertoire HTBI primers and Arm-PCR of CDR3 regions. TCRdb called the multiplex PCR reads again in MiXCR, with one record for every CDR3 protein. The sample holds fewer than 550,000 distinct CDR3 sequences, roughly a sixth seen once. The sample was also reused in another study, on T cells in Graves' hyperthyroidism and ophthalmopathy.

The sample was peripheral blood mononuclear cells (PBMCs), taken at new diagnosis, from a patient treated with antithyroid drugs. Source of these receptors: a woman in her forties or fifties with Graves disease.

This clonotype appeared many times. CDR3 loop: CASSLPGQNYGYTF. The DNA for the CDR3 is TGCGCCAGCAGCCTCCCGGGACAGAACTATGGCTACACCTTC. The chain carries TRBV5-1 and TRBJ1-2; TRBD1 matches at 7 bases. The CDR3 spans 14 residues. V lost 4 bases and J lost 2; bases outside the gene matches: 5. CDR1 is SGHRS, CDR2 YFSETQ, per germline.

This clonotype was counted at least ten times. The rearrangement joins TRBV2 to TRBJ1-2, with D unclear. The CDR3 runs 13 residues. V was shortened by 1 base and J by 6 bases, with 9 bases between the two germline ends. Germline values: CDR1 SNHLY, CDR2 FYNNEI. CDR3 loop: CASSEGGWDGYTF. CDR3 DNA: TGTGCCAGCAGTGAAGGTGGTTGGGATGGCTACACCTTC.

Only one count was recorded for this clonotype. The chain carries TRBV5-6 and TRBJ1-1; a possible D gene is TRBD1 (6 bases). V was trimmed by 0 bases and J by 6 bases, leaving 15 bases between them. Germline assignment: CDR1 SGHDT and CDR2 YYEEEE. CDR3 length: 15 residues. The CDR3 bases are TGTGCCAGCAGCTTGGATCCACAGGGTATGGCTGAAGCTTTCTTT. Translated, it gives CASSLDPQGMAEAFF.

This clonotype occurred many times. The chain uses TRBV6-2 or TRBV6-3 and TRBJ2-5; 8 bases match TRBD2. V dropped 7 bases and J dropped 1; count of bases not matched to a gene: 8. Germline CDR1 is MNHEY and CDR2 is SVGEGT. This CDR3 has 15 amino acids. Here the CDR3 reads CASTYRTSSQETQYF. Written as DNA, the CDR3 is TGTGCCAGCACCTACCGGACTAGCTCCCAAGAGACCCAGTACTTC.

Remarks on this clonotype: A much bigger clone sits one base away, suggesting this may be a read error. The genes are TRBV28 and TRBJ1-5; tentatively, D is TRBD1 (6 bases). Germline loops: CDR1 MDHEN, CDR2 SYDVKM. This CDR3 contains 16 residues. Trimming removed 1 base at V and 6 bases at J, with 16 bases between. CDR3 nucleotides: TGTGCCAGCAGTTTATTGGGGACACGTGGCGGTCAGCCCCAGCATTTT. Translated, it gives CASSLLGTRGGQPQHF. The whole variable domain, filled in from reference TRBV28 and TRBJ1-5, reads DVKVTQSSRYLVKRTGEKVFLECVQDMDHENMFWYRQDPGLGLRLIYFSYDVKMKEKGDIPEGYSVSREKKERFSLILESASTNQTSMYLCASSLLGTRGGQPQHFGDGTRLSIL.

This clonotype has a count of ten or more. The rearrangement joins TRBV6-1 to TRBJ1-5; D uncertain. The CDR3 has 14 residues. Trimming stripped 3 bases from V and 6 bases from J, with 12 bases between. CDR1 and CDR2 (germline): MNHNS, SASEGT. CDR3 in DNA: TGTGCCAGCAGTGAGGCCCCACACGGTCAGCCCCAGCATTTT. The encoded protein is CASSEAPHGQPQHF.

The rearrangement uses TRBV7-8 and TRBJ1-6; no clear D gene. Germline assignment: CDR1 SGHVS and CDR2 FQNEAQ. Trimming shortened V by 4 bases and J by 13 bases, and 14 bases separated the two germline ends. This CDR3 spans 13 amino acids. CDR3 in DNA: TGTGCCAGCAGCTGGCCCTTAAATCACCCCCTCCACTTT. Amino acids: CASSWPLNHPLHF.

CDR3 residues: CSDTAGSDTQYF. CDR3 nucleotide sequence: TGCAGCGACACGGCGGGTTCAGATACGCAGTATTTT. The V and J genes are TRBV29-1 and TRBJ2-3; D might be TRBD2 (5 bases). The CDR3 is 12 residues long. Looked up from germline, CDR1 is SQVTM and CDR2 is ANQGSEA. V gave up 7 bases and J gave up 4 bases, with 12 bases separating them.

This clonotype occurred many times. V and J are TRBV12-3 or TRBV12-4 and TRBJ1-2, with D maybe TRBD1 (5 bases). The CDR3 is 13 residues long. Trimming took 7 bases from V and 3 from J, leaving 12 bases between them. This CDR3 is CASTTGAYYGYTF. Written as DNA, the CDR3 is TGTGCCAGCACCACCGGGGCCTACTATGGCTACACCTTC.

The chain couples TRBV7-9 to TRBJ1-1; perhaps TRBD1 as D (6 bases). The germline V gene has CDR1 SEHNR and CDR2 FQNEAQ (reference sequence). This CDR3 contains 16 residues. The V gene lost 5 bases and the J gene lost 3 bases, with 19 bases spanning the gap. Here the CDR3 reads CASSHRDTNGDTEAFF. Written as DNA, the CDR3 is TGTGCCAGCAGCCACCGGGACACCAACGGGGACACTGAAGCTTTCTTT. The full variable domain, with the rest looked up from reference TRBV7-9 and TRBJ1-1, is DTGVSQNPRHKITKRGQNVTFRCDPISEHNRLYWYRQTLGQGPEFLTYFQNEAQLEKSRLLSDRFSAERPKGSFSTLEIQRTEQGDSAMYLCASSHRDTNGDTEAFFGQGTRLTVV.

In its sample, this clonotype was seen many times. One end of the junction fails to match germline, which may point to a read error. The CDR3 loop reads CATSSGGGIDTQYF. In DNA form, the CDR3 reads TGTGCCACCAGTAGCGGGGGTGGGATAGATACGCAGTATTTT. The chain joins TRBV6-1 to TRBJ2-3; TRBD2 matches at 9 bases. CDR1 and CDR2 (germline): MNHNS, SASEGT. The CDR3 has 14 amino acids.

This clonotype has at least ten counts. The chain has TRBV3-1 and TRBJ2-7; 11 positions match TRBD2. Trimming took 1 base from V and 3 from J; bases not matched to a gene: 2. CDR1 is LGHDT, CDR2 YNNKEL, per germline (reference sequence). CDR3 size: 15 residues. DNA of the CDR3: TGTGCCAGCAGCCAAGGACTAGCGGGGATCTACGAGCAGTACTTC. This codes for CASSQGLAGIYEQYF.

This clonotype was found many times. CDR3 sequence (DNA): TGTGCCAGCAGCTTGGGAGGCAGCAATGAGCAGTTCTTC. It codes for CASSLGGSNEQFF. This chain links TRBV12-3 or TRBV12-4 with TRBJ2-1; weak D call: TRBD2 (6 bases). V shed 6 bases and J shed 6 bases, with 12 bases lying between them. The CDR3 contains 13 residues.

This clonotype has just a few counts. The genes are TRBV6-4 and TRBJ1-1, with a possible D match to TRBD1 (6 bases). The CDR3 sequence is 16 residues long. Between the trimmed V and J ends, which lost 7 bases and 4 bases, there was a span of 22 bases. From germline, CDR1 is MRHNA and CDR2 SNTAGT. The CDR3 loop reads CASIIRDTQGTTEAFF. CDR3 coding DNA: TGTGCCAGCATTATCCGGGACACCCAAGGGACCACTGAAGCTTTCTTT.

Many counts were recorded for this clonotype. This chain connects TRBV5-1 to TRBJ2-7; the D gene is possibly TRBD1 (5 bases). Trimming removed 0 bases from V and 0 bases from J, with 7 bases in between. CDR3 size: 14 residues. CDR1 SGHRS and CDR2 YFSETQ come from the germline V gene. DNA of the CDR3: TGCGCCAGCAGCTTGGTCGACAGCTCCTACGAGCAGTACTTC. Its protein product is CASSLVDSSYEQYF.

This clonotype was counted ten times or more. The gene calls are TRBV18 and TRBJ2-7, with 8 nucleotides matching TRBD2. CDR1 is KGHSH and CDR2 is LQKENI in the germline V gene. J was trimmed by 1 base and V by 8 bases; bases with no gene match: 4. The CDR3 runs 13 residues. This chain's CDR3 is CASSPGGSYEQYF. The CDR3 nucleotides are TGTGCCAGCAGCCCGGGGGGGTCCTACGAGCAGTACTTC.

The V and J genes are TRBV4-1 and TRBJ2-4, with 10 positions matching TRBD1. V lost 2 bases to trimming and J lost 2 bases; unmatched junction nucleotides: 12. The germline gives CDR1 MGHRA, CDR2 YSYEKL. The CDR3 length is 19 residues. The CDR3 DNA reads as TGCGCCAGCAGCCAACTGACAGGGGGCAGGTTCACGTCCAAAAACATTCAGTACTTC. This sequence encodes CASSQLTGGRFTSKNIQYF.

Of note for this clonotype: No DNA is shown, since the ends of the CDR3 on it are uncertain; the CDR3 is the one TCRdb lists. The gene calls are TRBV7-8 and TRBJ2-2; the D segment call TRBD2 is taken from the table without a DNA check. Germline V CDR1 and CDR2: SGHVS, FQNEAQ. Counting both end residues, the CDR3 totals 14 amino acids. The CDR3 reads CASREGRRAGELFF.

The V and J genes are TRBV11-3 and TRBJ2-5; TRBD1 matches at 7 bases. CDR1 and CDR2 (germline): SGHNT, YENEEA. This CDR3 spans 14 amino acids. J lost 0 bases, V lost 5 bases, and 3 bases had no gene match. CDR3 region: CASSLQGNQETQYF. CDR3 in DNA: TGTGCCAGCAGCCTACAGGGGAACCAAGAGACCCAGTACTTC.